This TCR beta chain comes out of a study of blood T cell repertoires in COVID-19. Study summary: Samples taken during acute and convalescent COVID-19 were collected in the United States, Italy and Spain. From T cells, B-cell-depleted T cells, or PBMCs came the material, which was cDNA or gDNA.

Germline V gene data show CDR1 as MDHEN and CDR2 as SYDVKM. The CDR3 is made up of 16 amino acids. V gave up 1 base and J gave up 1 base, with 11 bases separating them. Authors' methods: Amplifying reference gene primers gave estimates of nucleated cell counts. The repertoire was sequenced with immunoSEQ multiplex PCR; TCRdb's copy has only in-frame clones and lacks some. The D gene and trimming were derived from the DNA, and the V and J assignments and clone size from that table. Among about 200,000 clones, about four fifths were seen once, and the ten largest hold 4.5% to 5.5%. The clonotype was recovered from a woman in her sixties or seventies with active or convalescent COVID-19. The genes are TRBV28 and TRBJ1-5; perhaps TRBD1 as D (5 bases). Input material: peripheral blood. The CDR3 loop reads CASSLYGAGSNQPQHF. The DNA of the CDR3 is TGTGCCAGCAGTTTATATGGGGCCGGGAGCAATCAGCCCCAGCATTTT.